The 26 T cell receptor beta chains below come from one sample, sequenced in a study of cytomegalovirus exposure and HLA in healthy donors. It was with 60 Vbeta and 13 Jbeta primers that the PCR ran. The data were produced by immunoSEQ multiplex PCR, yet TCRdb's version contains in-frame clones alone and is incomplete. The table lists about 82,000 clones, about 66% of them singletons. The specimen was PBMCs. Receptors were obtained from a woman aged 50 to 60 in good health and CMV-seropositive.

The V call is TRBV5-1, the J call TRBJ2-3; TRBD2 aligns across 9 bases. CDR1 is SGHRS, CDR2 YFSETQ, per germline. The CDR3 spans 17 residues. Trimming at V came to 3 bases and at J to 2 bases, leaving 10 bases not matched to a gene. CDR3 protein: CASSWGWSSGTTDTQYF. CDR3 in DNA: TGCGCCAGCAGCTGGGGTTGGTCTAGCGGGACCACAGATACGCAGTATTTT.

The chain links TRBV28 to TRBJ2-2; 7 bases agree with TRBD2. The CDR3 contains 15 residues. Unmatched junction bases numbered 9, after V lost 5 bases and J lost 6 bases. Germline V gives CDR1 MDHEN, CDR2 SYDVKM. The CDR3 region is CASSPGGTVAGELFF. The CDR3, as DNA: TGTGCCAGCAGTCCCGGGGGGACGGTAGCCGGGGAGCTGTTTTTT. The full variable domain, in which reference TRBV28 and TRBJ2-2 provide the parts outside the CDR3, is DVKVTQSSRYLVKRTGEKVFLECVQDMDHENMFWYRQDPGLGLRLIYFSYDVKMKEKGDIPEGYSVSREKKERFSLILESASTNQTSMYLCASSPGGTVAGELFFGEGSRLTVL.

V usage is TRBV28 and J usage is TRBJ1-5; D uncertain. The CDR3 extends over 12 amino acids. CDR1 MDHEN and CDR2 SYDVKM come from the germline V gene. The V end lost 6 bases, the J end lost 4 bases, and 7 bases lay between the germline ends. Written as DNA, the CDR3 is TGTGCCAGCAGCTACCTTAATCAGCCCCAGCATTTT. Translation gives CASSYLNQPQHF.

The chain combines TRBV28 with TRBJ2-2; D unclear. This CDR3 contains 22 residues. Germline V gene data show CDR1 as MDHEN and CDR2 as SYDVKM. Trimming removed 1 base from V and 7 bases from J, with 34 bases in between. CDR3 nucleotide sequence: TGTGCCAGCAGTTTATACGCCCGCATAAAGACGGGTGAAACCCTCAAAGACGGGGAGCTGTTTTTT. It codes for CASSLYARIKTGETLKDGELFF.

The V and J genes are TRBV27 and TRBJ1-1, with D unclear. Germline CDR1 reads MNHEY; CDR2 reads SMNVEV (reference sequence). The length of the CDR3 is 16 residues. V was clipped by 5 bases and J by 0 bases, with 16 bases between them. This CDR3 is CASSPDGIGMNTEAFF. The DNA for the CDR3 is TGTGCCAGCAGTCCTGATGGGATCGGGATGAACACTGAAGCTTTCTTT.

The gene calls are TRBV27 and TRBJ1-4; D is unresolved. The V end lost 3 bases, the J end lost 5 bases, and 10 bases lay between the germline ends. Germline CDR1 MNHEY, CDR2 SMNVEV (reference sequence). CDR3 length: 14 residues. CDR3 in amino acids: CASSFKESNEKLFF. As DNA, the CDR3 is TGTGCCAGCAGTTTCAAGGAGAGCAATGAAAAACTGTTTTTT.

The chain carries TRBV7-9 and TRBJ1-2; D remains ambiguous. V shed 6 bases and J shed 8 bases, with 13 bases lying between them. CDR1 is SEHNR and CDR2 is FQNEAQ in the germline V gene (reference sequence). CDR3 length: 12 amino acids. The CDR3 DNA reads as TGTGCCAGCAGTTTCACATCGTCGGGCTACACCTTC. Translating gives CASSFTSSGYTF.

This clone was observed a handful of times. The genes are TRBV9 and TRBJ1-6, with D unresolved. The V gene lost 4 bases and the J gene lost 10 bases, with 18 bases spanning the gap. Germline V gene lookup returns CDR1 SGDLS and CDR2 YYNGEE. This CDR3 comprises 15 residues. The CDR3 DNA reads as TGTGCCAGCAGCCTGGACCGTGCCGGGAGCTCACCCCTCCACTTT. Encoded protein: CASSLDRAGSSPLHF.

The chain uses TRBV4-3 and TRBJ2-1; possibly TRBD1 for D (6 bases). CDR3 length equals 15 residues. The germline V gene encodes CDR1 LGHNA and CDR2 YSLEER. Trimming removed 1 base from V and 4 bases from J, with 11 bases in between. The CDR3 loop reads CASSQVQGRYNEQFF. The CDR3 nucleotides are TGCGCCAGCAGCCAAGTCCAGGGGCGGTACAATGAGCAGTTCTTC.

CDR3 DNA sequence: TGTGCCAGCAGCGTAGGAGGGGACTGGGAGACCCAGTACTTC. Protein sequence: CASSVGGDWETQYF. V usage is TRBV9 and J usage is TRBJ2-5; D perhaps matches TRBD2 (6 bases). CDR3 size: 14 residues. Germline CDR1 and CDR2: SGDLS and YYNGEE. Trimming removed 0 bases from V and 5 bases from J, with 11 bases in between.

The CDR3 DNA is TGTGCCAGCAGTGTTCAGGGGTTCAACGAGCAGTACTTC. Amino acids: CASSVQGFNEQYF. V and J are TRBV2 and TRBJ2-7; D is perhaps TRBD1 (6 bases). CDR3 length equals 13 residues. Trimming stripped 4 bases from V and 5 bases from J, with 12 bases between. Germline V lookup: CDR1 SNHLY, CDR2 FYNNEI.

This sequence joins TRBV6-5 and TRBJ2-7; D possibly corresponds to TRBD2 (5 bases). Trimming left V 5 bases short and J 1 base short, with 6 bases between. The length of the CDR3 is 12 residues. Germline V gene lookup returns CDR1 MNHEY and CDR2 SVGAGI. Here the CDR3 reads CASSRESYEQYF. In DNA form, the CDR3 reads TGTGCCAGCAGTCGGGAATCCTACGAGCAGTACTTC.

Here the CDR3 DNA reads TGTGCCGGCCGCCGGGGGGGGCTACGTCAGCCCCAGCATTTT. Protein product: CAGRRGGLRQPQHF. This chain links TRBV28 with TRBJ1-5; weak D call: TRBD1 (6 bases). Trimming cost V 11 bases and J 6 bases, with 20 bases left between them. Germline V gene data show CDR1 as MDHEN and CDR2 as SYDVKM. The CDR3 totals 14 residues.

The rearrangement links TRBV28 to TRBJ1-1; a weak D match, TRBD1 (6 bases). The ends were cut back, 3 bases at V and 2 bases at J, with 16 bases in the middle. Germline lookup yields CDR1 MDHEN and CDR2 SYDVKM. The CDR3 totals 16 residues. In DNA form, the CDR3 reads TGTGCCAGCAGTTTTGGATGGTCAGGGGTAAACACTGAAGCTTTCTTT. As protein: CASSFGWSGVNTEAFF.

This clone has just a few counts. The genes are TRBV30 and TRBJ1-6, with D hard to call. CDR1 and CDR2 (germline): GTSNPN, SVGIG (reference sequence). Trimming left V 3 bases short and J 9 bases short, with 12 bases between. The CDR3 is 13 residues long. The CDR3 protein is CAWRGVPSSPLHF. CDR3 in DNA: TGTGCCTGGAGAGGAGTCCCCAGTTCACCCCTCCACTTT.

The V and J genes are TRBV19 and TRBJ1-2; TRBD1 matches at 10 bases. The CDR3 covers 15 residues. With 5 bases clipped from V and 7 bases from J, the junction kept 10 bases outside the gene matches. In germline, CDR1 is LNHDA, CDR2 SQIVND (reference sequence). The CDR3 nucleotides are TGTGCCAGTAGTCCAGGACAGGGGGTCGTCGGTGGCTACACCTTC. This codes for CASSPGQGVVGGYTF.

This clone was recorded once. The chain is built from TRBV30 and TRBJ1-2, with 8 bases lining up with TRBD1. CDR1 GTSNPN and CDR2 SVGIG come from the germline V gene (reference sequence). After removal of 5 bases from V and 5 bases from J, the junction contained 1 base not matched to a gene. The CDR3 totals 11 residues. CDR3 amino acids: CAWGQGYGYTF. The CDR3 region has the DNA TGTGCCTGGGGACAGGGTTATGGCTACACCTTC.

This sequence joins TRBV30 and TRBJ1-5; 8 bases fit TRBD1. After removal of 5 bases from V and 3 bases from J, the junction contained 3 bases not matched to a gene. The CDR3 contains 13 residues. Germline V gives CDR1 GTSNPN, CDR2 SVGIG (reference sequence). CDR3 DNA: TGTGCCTGGGGACAGGGATTCAATCAGCCCCAGCATTTT. It yields the protein CAWGQGFNQPQHF.

This clone was seen repeatedly, ten times or more. This rearrangement joins TRBV10-3 to TRBJ2-2, with D perhaps matching TRBD1 (5 bases). V lost 10 bases and J 1 base, leaving 13 bases between the germline ends. The length of the CDR3 is 14 residues. CDR1 and CDR2 (germline): ENHRY, SYGVKD. The CDR3 sequence: CASRRQGNTGELFF. CDR3 DNA: TGTGCCAGCAGACGGCAGGGGAACACCGGGGAGCTGTTTTTT.

V usage is TRBV28 and J usage is TRBJ1-2; TRBD1 aligns across 8 bases. V was pared by 9 bases and J by 1 base, with 10 bases of the junction left unmatched. The germline V gene has CDR1 MDHEN and CDR2 SYDVKM. This CDR3 comprises 15 residues. The CDR3 nucleotides are TGTGCCAGTACTCGGACAGGGAAAGATAACTATGGCTACACCTTC. Translation: CASTRTGKDNYGYTF.

V and J are TRBV28 and TRBJ1-1, with D unclear. The V end lost 3 bases, the J end lost 1 base, and 6 bases lay between the germline ends. The length of the CDR3 is 13 residues. Germline CDR1 and CDR2: MDHEN and SYDVKM. The CDR3 reads CASSFNPNTEAFF. DNA of the CDR3: TGTGCCAGCAGTTTCAATCCGAACACTGAAGCTTTCTTT.

This clone has more than one count but fewer than ten. The chain carries TRBV6-1 and TRBJ1-5; TRBD1 agrees at 9 bases. The CDR3 has 15 residues. Germline assignment: CDR1 MNHNS and CDR2 SASEGT. With V trimmed by 6 bases and J by 2 bases, 5 bases remained unmatched. The CDR3 DNA reads TGTGCCAGCAGCGGACAGGGGAGTCGCAATCAGCCCCAGCATTTT. Amino acids: CASSGQGSRNQPQHF.

In this sample, this clone turned up a few times. The genes are TRBV12-5 and TRBJ2-2, with D maybe TRBD1 (6 bases). The CDR3 loop spans 14 amino acids. The germline V and J ends were trimmed by 6 bases and 6 bases, with 14 bases remaining between them. Per the germline V gene, CDR1 is LGHNT and CDR2 is FRNRAP. CDR3 in DNA: TGTGCTAGTGGGACGGGGCAGGGGTCCGGGGAGCTGTTTTTT. Encoded protein: CASGTGQGSGELFF.

The rearrangement links TRBV19 to TRBJ2-1, with 16 bases fitting TRBD2. CDR3 size: 16 residues. V lost 4 bases, J lost 7 bases, and 4 bases stayed unmatched. Looked up from germline, CDR1 is LNHDA and CDR2 is SQIVND (reference sequence). CDR3 nucleotides: TGTGCCAGTAGTAGGGGACTAGCGGGGGGGGGAAATGAGCAGTTCTTC. Protein: CASSRGLAGGGNEQFF.

This clone showed up just a few times. The chain has TRBV7-3 and TRBJ2-1; possibly TRBD2 for D (6 bases). The CDR3 has 11 residues. Germline V lookup: CDR1 SGHTA, CDR2 FQGTGA. V was cut by 3 bases and J by 10 bases, with 7 bases left in between. This CDR3 is CASSFGGEQFF. CDR3 nucleotide sequence: TGTGCCAGCAGCTTTGGGGGGGAGCAGTTCTTC.

This chain connects TRBV5-6 to TRBJ2-7, with D tentatively TRBD1 (6 bases). V lost 0 bases and J lost 5, with 9 bases in between. The V gene's germline CDR1 is SGHDT and CDR2 YYEEEE. The CDR3 sequence is 13 residues long. This CDR3 reads CASSLEQGHEQYF. In nucleotides, the CDR3 is TGTGCCAGCAGCTTGGAACAGGGACACGAGCAGTACTTC.